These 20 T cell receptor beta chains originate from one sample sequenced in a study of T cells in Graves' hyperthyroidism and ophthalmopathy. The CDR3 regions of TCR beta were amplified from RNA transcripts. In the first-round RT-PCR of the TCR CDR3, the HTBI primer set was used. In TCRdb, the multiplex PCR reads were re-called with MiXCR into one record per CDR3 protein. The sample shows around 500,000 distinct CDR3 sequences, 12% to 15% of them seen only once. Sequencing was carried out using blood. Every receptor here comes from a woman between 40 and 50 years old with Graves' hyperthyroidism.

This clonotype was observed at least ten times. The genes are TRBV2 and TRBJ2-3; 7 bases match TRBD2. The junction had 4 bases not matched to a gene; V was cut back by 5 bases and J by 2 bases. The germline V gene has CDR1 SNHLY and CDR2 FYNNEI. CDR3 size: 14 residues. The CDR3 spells CASSWSGITDTQYF. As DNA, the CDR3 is TGTGCCAGCAGTTGGAGCGGGATCACAGATACGCAGTATTTT.

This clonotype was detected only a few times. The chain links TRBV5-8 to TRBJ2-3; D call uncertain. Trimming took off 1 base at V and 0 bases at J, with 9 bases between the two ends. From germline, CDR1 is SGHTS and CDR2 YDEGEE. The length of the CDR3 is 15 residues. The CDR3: CASSLKVVSTDTQYF. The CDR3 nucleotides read TGTGCCAGCAGCTTGAAGGTTGTTAGCACAGATACGCAGTATTTT.

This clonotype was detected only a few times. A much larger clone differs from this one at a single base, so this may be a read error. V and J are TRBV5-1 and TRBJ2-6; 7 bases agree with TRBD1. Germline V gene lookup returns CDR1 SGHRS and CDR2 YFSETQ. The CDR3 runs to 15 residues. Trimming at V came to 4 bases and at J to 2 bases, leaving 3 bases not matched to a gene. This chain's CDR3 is CASSVDRAGANVLTF. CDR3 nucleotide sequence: TGCGCCAGCAGCGTCGACAGGGCTGGGGCCAACGTCCTGACTTTC.

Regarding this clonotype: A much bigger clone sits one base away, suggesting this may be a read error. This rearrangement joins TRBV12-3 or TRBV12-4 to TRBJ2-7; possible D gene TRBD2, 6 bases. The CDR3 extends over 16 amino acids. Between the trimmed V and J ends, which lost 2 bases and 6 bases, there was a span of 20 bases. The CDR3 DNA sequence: TGTGCCAGCAGTTTAAGTTCCGGAGGGAGGCCCTGCGAGCAGTACTTC. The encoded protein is CASSLSSGGRPCEQYF.

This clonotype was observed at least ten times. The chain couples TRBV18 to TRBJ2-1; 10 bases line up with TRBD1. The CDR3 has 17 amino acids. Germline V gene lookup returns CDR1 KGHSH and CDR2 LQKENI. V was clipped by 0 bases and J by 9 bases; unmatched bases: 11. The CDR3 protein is CASSPPPGQGKMGEQFF. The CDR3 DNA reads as TGTGCCAGCTCACCACCCCCGGGACAGGGGAAAATGGGTGAGCAGTTCTTC.

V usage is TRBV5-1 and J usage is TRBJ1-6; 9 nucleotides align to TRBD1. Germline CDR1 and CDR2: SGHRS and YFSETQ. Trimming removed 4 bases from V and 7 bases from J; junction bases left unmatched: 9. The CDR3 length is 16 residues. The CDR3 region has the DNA TGCGCCAGCAGCGGGGGGACAGGGAACGTAAATTCACCCCTCCACTTT. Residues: CASSGGTGNVNSPLHF.

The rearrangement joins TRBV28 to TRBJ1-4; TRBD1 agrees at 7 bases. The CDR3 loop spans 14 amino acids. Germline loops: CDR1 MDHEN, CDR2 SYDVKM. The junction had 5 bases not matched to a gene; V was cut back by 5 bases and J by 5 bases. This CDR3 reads CASSQTGSNEKLFF. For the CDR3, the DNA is TGTGCCAGCAGTCAGACAGGGTCGAATGAAAAACTGTTTTTT.

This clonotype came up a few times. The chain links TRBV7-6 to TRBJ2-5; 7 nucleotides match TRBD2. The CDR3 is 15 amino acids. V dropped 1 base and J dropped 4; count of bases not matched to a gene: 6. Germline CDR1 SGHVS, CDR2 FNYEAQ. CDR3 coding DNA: TGTGCCAGCAGCTTAGTGTCGTCGGGGGGAGAGACCCAGTACTTC. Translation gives CASSLVSSGGETQYF.

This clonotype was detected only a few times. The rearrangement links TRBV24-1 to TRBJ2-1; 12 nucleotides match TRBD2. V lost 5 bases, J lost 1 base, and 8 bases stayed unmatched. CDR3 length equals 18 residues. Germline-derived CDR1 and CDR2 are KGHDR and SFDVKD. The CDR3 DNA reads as TGTGCCACCAGTGCCTCCGGACTAGCGGGATCGTCCTACAATGAGCAGTTCTTC. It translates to CATSASGLAGSSYNEQFF.

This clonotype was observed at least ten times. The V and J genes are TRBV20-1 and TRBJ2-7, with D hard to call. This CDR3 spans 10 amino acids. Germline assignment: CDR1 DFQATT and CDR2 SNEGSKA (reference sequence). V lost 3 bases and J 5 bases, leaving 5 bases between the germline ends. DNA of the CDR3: TGCAGTGCTAGGCGTGACGAGCAGTACTTC. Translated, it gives CSARRDEQYF.

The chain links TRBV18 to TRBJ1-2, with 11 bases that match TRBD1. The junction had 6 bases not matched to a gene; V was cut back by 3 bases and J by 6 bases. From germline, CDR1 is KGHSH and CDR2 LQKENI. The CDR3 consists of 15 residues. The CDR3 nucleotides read TGTGCCAGCTCACCGCCGCCGGGACAGGGGGATGGCTACACCTTC. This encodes CASSPPPGQGDGYTF.

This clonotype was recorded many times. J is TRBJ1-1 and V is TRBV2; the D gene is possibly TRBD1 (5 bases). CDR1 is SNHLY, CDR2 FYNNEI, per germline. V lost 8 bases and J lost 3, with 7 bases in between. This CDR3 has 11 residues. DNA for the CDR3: TGTGCCAGCGGCAGGGACACTGAAGCTTTCTTT. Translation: CASGRDTEAFF.

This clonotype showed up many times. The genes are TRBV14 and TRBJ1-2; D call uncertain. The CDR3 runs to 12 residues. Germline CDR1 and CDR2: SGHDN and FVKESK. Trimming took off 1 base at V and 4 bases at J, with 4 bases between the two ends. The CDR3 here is CASSQAGYGYTF. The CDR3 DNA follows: TGTGCCAGCAGCCAAGCAGGCTATGGCTACACCTTC.

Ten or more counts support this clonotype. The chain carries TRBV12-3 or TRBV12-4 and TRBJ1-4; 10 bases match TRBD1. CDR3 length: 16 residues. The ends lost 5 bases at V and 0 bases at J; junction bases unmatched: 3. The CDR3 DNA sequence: TGTGCCAGCAGTCTCGGGACAGGGGCAACTAATGAAAAACTGTTTTTT. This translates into CASSLGTGATNEKLFF.

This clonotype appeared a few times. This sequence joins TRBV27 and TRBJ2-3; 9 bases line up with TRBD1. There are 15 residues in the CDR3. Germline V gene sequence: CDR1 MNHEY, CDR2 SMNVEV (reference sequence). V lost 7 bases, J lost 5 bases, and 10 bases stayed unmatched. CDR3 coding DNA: TGTGCCAGCACAAAGGGACAGGGTGGAGGAGATACGCAGTATTTT. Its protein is CASTKGQGGGDTQYF.

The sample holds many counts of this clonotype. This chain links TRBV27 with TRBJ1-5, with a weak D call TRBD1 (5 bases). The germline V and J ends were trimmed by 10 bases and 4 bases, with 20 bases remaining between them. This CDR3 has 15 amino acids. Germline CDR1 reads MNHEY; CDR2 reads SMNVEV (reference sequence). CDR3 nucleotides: TGTGCCACCGGGGTGCAGGGTTCCTATAATCAGCCCCAGCATTTT. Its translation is CATGVQGSYNQPQHF.

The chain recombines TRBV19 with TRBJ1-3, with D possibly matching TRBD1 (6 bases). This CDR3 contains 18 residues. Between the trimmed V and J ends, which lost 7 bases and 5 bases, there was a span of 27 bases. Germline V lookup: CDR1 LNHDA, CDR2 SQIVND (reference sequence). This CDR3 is CASTSRDISPRKRNTIYF. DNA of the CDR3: TGTGCCAGTACGTCCCGGGACATTTCCCCAAGAAAACGAAACACCATATATTTT. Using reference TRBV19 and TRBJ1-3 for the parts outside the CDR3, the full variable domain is DGGITQSPKYLFRKEGQNVTLSCEQNLNHDAMYWYRQDPGQGLRLIYYSQIVNDFQKGDIAEGYSVSREKKESFPLTVTSAQKNPTAFYLCASTSRDISPRKRNTIYFGEGSWLTVV.

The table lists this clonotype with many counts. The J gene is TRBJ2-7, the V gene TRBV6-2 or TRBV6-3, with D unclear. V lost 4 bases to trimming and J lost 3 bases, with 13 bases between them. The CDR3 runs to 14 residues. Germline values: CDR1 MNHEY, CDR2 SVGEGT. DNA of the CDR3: TGTGCCAGCAGTTTTGCGGCCAGCAACTACGAGCAGTACTTC. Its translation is CASSFAASNYEQYF.

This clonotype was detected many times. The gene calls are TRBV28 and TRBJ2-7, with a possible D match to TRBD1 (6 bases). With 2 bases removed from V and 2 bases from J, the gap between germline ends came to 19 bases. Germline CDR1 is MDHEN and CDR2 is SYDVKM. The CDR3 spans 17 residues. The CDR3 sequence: CASSLRLTGSSPYEQYF. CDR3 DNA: TGTGCCAGCAGTTTACGACTAACAGGGAGTTCCCCCTACGAGCAGTACTTC.

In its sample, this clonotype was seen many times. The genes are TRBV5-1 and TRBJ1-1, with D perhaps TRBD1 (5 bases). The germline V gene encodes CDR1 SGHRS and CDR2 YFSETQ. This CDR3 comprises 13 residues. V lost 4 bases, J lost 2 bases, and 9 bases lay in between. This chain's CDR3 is CASSIQDNTEAFF. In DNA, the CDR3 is TGCGCCAGCAGCATACAGGATAACACTGAAGCTTTCTTT.